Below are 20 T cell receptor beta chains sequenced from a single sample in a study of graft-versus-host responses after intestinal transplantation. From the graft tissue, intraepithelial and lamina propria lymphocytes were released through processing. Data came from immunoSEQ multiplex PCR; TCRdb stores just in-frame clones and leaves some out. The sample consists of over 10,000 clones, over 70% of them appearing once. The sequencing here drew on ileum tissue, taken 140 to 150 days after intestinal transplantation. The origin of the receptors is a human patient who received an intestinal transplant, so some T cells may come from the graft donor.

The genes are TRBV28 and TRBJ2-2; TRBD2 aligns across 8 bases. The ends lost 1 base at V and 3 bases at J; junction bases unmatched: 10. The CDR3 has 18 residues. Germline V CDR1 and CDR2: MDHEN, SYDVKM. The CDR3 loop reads CASSLSAAGVEDTGELFF. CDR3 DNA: TGTGCCAGCAGTTTATCCGCAGCGGGAGTTGAGGACACCGGGGAGCTGTTTTTT.

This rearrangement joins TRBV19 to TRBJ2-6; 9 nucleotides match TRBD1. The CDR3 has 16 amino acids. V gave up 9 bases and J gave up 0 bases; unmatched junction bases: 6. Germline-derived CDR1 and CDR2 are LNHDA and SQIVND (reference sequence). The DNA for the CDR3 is TGTGCCAGAGGGGACAGGGTCCACTCTGGGGCCAACGTCCTGACTTTC. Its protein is CARGDRVHSGANVLTF. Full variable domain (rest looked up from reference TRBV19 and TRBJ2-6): DGGITQSPKYLFRKEGQNVTLSCEQNLNHDAMYWYRQDPGQGLRLIYYSQIVNDFQKGDIAEGYSVSREKKESFPLTVTSAQKNPTAFYLCARGDRVHSGANVLTFGAGSRLTVL.

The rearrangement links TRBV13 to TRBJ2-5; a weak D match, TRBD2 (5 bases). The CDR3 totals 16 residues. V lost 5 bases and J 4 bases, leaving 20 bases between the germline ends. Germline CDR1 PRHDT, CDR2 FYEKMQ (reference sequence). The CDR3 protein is CASSSGSSIRVETQYF. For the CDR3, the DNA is TGTGCCAGCAGCAGCGGATCTAGTATTCGGGTAGAGACCCAGTACTTC. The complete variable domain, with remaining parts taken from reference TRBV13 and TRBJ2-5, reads AAGVIQSPRHLIKEKRETATLKCYPIPRHDTVYWYQQGPGQDPQFLISFYEKMQSDKGSIPDRFSAQQFSDYHSELNMSSLELGDSALYFCASSSGSSIRVETQYFGPGTRLLVL.

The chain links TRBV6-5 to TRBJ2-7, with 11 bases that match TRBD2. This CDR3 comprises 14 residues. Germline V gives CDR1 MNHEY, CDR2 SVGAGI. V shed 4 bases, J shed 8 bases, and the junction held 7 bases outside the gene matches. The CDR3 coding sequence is TGTGCCAGCAGTTCTCTAGCGGGAGGCGCGCAGCAGTACTTC. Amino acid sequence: CASSSLAGGAQQYF.

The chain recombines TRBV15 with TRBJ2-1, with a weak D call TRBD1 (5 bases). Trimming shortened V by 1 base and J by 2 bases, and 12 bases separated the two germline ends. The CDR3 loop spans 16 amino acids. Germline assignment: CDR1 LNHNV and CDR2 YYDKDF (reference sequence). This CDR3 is CATSRGAGAAYNEQFF. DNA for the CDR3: TGTGCCACCAGCAGAGGGGCTGGGGCCGCCTACAATGAGCAGTTCTTC.

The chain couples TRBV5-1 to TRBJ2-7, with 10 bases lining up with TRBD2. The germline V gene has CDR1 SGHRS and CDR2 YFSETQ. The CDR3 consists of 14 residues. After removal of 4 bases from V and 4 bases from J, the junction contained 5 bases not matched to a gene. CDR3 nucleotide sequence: TGCGCCAGCAGCCTCGGGACTAGCGAGTACGAGCAGTACTTC. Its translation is CASSLGTSEYEQYF. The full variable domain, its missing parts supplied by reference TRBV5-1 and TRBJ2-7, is KAGVTQTPRYLIKTRGQQVTLSCSPISGHRSVSWYQQTPGQGLQFLFEYFSETQRNKGNFPGRFSGRQFSNSRSEMNVSTLELGDSALYLCASSLGTSEYEQYFGPGTRLTVT.

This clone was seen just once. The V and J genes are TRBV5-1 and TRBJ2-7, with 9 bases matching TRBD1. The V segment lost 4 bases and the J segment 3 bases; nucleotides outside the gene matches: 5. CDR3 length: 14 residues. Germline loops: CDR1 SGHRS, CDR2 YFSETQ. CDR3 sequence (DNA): TGCGCCAGCAGCACCCCGACAGGGGGCTACGAGCAGTACTTC. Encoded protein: CASSTPTGGYEQYF.

CDR3 in amino acids: CASSPQGGNTGELFF. CDR3 sequence (DNA): TGTGCCAGCAGCCCCCAAGGGGGGAACACCGGGGAGCTGTTTTTT. The chain employs TRBV9 and TRBJ2-2, with a possible D match to TRBD1 (6 bases). CDR1 SGDLS and CDR2 YYNGEE come from the germline V gene. V shed 4 bases and J shed 1 base, with 11 bases lying between them. The CDR3 has 15 residues.

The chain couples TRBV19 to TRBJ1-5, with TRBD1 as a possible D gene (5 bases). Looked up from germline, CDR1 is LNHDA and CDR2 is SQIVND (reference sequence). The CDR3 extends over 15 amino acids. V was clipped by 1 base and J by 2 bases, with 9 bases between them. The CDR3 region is CASSIVTGGNQPQHF. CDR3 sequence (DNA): TGTGCCAGTAGTATAGTAACAGGAGGCAATCAGCCCCAGCATTTT.

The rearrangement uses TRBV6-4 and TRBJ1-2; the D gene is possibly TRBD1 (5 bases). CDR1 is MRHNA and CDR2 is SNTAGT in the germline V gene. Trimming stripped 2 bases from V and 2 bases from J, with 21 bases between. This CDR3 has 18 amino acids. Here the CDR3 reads CASSDGTQNWDLNYGYTF. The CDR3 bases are TGTGCCAGCAGTGACGGGACTCAAAATTGGGACCTGAACTATGGCTACACCTTC.

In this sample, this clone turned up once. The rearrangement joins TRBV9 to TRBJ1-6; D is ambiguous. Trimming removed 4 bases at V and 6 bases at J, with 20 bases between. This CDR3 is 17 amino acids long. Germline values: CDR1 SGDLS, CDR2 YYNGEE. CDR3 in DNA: TGTGCCAGCAGCTCTCCACCGAAGGACTCAAGTAATTCACCCCTCCACTTT. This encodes CASSSPPKDSSNSPLHF.

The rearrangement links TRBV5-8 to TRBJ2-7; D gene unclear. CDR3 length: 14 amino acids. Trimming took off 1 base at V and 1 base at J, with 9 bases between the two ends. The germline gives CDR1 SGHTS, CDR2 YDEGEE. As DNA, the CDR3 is TGTGCCAGCAGCTTGTCACCGACTTCCTACGAGCAGTACTTC. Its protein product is CASSLSPTSYEQYF.

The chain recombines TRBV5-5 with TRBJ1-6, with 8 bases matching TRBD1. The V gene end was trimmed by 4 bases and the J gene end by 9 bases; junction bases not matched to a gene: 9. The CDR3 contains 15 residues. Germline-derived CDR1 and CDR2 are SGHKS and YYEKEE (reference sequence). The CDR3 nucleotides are TGTGCCAGCAGCGCCGGGACAGGTGAAGGTTCACCCCTCCACTTT. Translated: CASSAGTGEGSPLHF.

The CDR3, as DNA: TGTGCCAGCAGCGGCTCCGGGACAGGTTTCTCCTACGAGCAGTACTTC. This translates into CASSGSGTGFSYEQYF. The chain uses TRBV9 and TRBJ2-7; 8 nucleotides align to TRBD1. This CDR3 has 16 amino acids. Looked up from germline, CDR1 is SGDLS and CDR2 is YYNGEE. J gave up 0 bases and V 3 bases, and 8 bases lay outside the gene matches.

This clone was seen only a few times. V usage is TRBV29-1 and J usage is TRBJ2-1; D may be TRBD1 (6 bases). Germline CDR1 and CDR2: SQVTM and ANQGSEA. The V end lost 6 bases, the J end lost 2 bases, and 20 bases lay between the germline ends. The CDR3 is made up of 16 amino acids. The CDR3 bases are TGCAGCGTCCAGGGGCGCCCAGGGCGCACCTACAATGAGCAGTTCTTC. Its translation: CSVQGRPGRTYNEQFF.

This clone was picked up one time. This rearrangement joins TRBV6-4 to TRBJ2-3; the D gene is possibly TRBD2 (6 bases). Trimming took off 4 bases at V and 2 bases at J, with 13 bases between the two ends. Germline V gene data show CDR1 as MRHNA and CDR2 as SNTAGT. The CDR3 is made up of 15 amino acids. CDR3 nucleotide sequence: TGTGCCAGCAGTGCCGGGGGAGCGGACACAGATACGCAGTATTTT. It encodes CASSAGGADTDTQYF.

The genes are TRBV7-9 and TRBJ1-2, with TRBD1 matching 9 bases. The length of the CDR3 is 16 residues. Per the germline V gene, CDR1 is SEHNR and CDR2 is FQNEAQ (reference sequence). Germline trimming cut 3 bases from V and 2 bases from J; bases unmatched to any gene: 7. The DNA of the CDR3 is TGTGCCAGCAGCTTCCGGACGGGACAGGGAAACTATGGCTACACCTTC. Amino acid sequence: CASSFRTGQGNYGYTF.

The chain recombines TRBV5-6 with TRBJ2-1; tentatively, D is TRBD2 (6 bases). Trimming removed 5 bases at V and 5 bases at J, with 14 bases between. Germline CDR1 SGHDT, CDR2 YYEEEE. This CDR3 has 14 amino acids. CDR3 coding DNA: TGTGCCAGCAGTACTGGTCCGGGAGACAATGAGCAGTTCTTC. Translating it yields CASSTGPGDNEQFF.

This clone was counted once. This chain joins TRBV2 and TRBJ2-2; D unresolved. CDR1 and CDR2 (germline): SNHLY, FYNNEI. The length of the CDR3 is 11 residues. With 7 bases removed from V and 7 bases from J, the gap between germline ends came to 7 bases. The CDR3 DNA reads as TGTGCCAGCAATGATTACGGGGAGCTGTTTTTT. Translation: CASNDYGELFF.

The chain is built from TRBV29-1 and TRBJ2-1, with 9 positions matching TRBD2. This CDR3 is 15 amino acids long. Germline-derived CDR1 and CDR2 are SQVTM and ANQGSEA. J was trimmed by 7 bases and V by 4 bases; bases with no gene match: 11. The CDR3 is CSVGFRGGVVNEQFF. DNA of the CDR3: TGCAGCGTTGGGTTCCGCGGGGGGGTTGTGAATGAGCAGTTCTTC.